The 14 T cell receptor beta chains in this list originate from one sample, sequenced in a study of OX40 agonist ivuxolimab in advanced cancers. Clones were sequenced by immunoSEQ multiplex PCR, and TCRdb holds only the in-frame ones, with some missing. The sample shows under 95,000 clones, 86% of them seen only once. The sample consisted of CD4+ or CD8+ T cells sorted from blood, taken in a trial of the OX40 agonist ivuxolimab. These receptors originate from an adult with an advanced solid tumor such as melanoma, head and neck, liver or kidney cancer.

The chain links TRBV20-1 to TRBJ1-2; D uncertain. Trimming shortened V by 3 bases and J by 7 bases, and 6 bases separated the two germline ends. Germline CDR1 DFQATT, CDR2 SNEGSKA (reference sequence). The CDR3 covers 10 residues. CDR3 sequence reads: CSARSSGYTF. CDR3 DNA sequence: TGCAGTGCTAGGTCTTCTGGCTACACCTTC.

The chain has TRBV5-4 and TRBJ2-5; unclear D gene. Trimming shortened V by 2 bases and J by 2 bases, and 13 bases separated the two germline ends. Looked up from germline, CDR1 is SGHNT and CDR2 is YYREEE (reference sequence). This CDR3 spans 15 amino acids. CDR3 loop: CASSFRAGVQETQYF. The CDR3 DNA sequence: TGTGCCAGCAGCTTTCGTGCTGGCGTTCAAGAGACCCAGTACTTC.

V is TRBV28 and J is TRBJ1-4; the D is unclear. The CDR3 is made up of 14 amino acids. Looked up from germline, CDR1 is MDHEN and CDR2 is SYDVKM. The V gene lost 7 bases and the J gene lost 0 bases, with 9 bases spanning the gap. CDR3 amino acids: CASKGGATNEKLFF. Here the CDR3 DNA reads TGTGCCAGCAAAGGTGGGGCAACTAATGAAAAACTGTTTTTT.

J is TRBJ1-4 and V is TRBV7-9; D remains unclear. CDR1 and CDR2 from the germline V gene are SEHNR and FQNEAQ (reference sequence). This CDR3 is built from 14 residues. Trimming pared 2 bases from V and 3 bases from J, leaving 7 bases between. CDR3 DNA: TGTGCCAGCAGCTTAACGGCCCCTAATGAAAAACTGTTTTTT. Protein product: CASSLTAPNEKLFF.

The genes are TRBV2 and TRBJ2-7; 7 nucleotides align to TRBD2. The CDR3 contains 13 residues. After removal of 7 bases from V and 4 bases from J, the junction contained 7 bases not matched to a gene. Germline V gives CDR1 SNHLY, CDR2 FYNNEI. The CDR3 DNA sequence: TGTGCCAGCACACCGGGAGGAAAATACGAGCAGTACTTC. Translating gives CASTPGGKYEQYF.

The genes are TRBV7-2 and TRBJ2-7; no clear D. The CDR3 contains 12 residues. The ends were cut back, 3 bases at V and 0 bases at J, with 3 bases in the middle. Germline V gene sequence: CDR1 SGHTA, CDR2 FQGNSA. CDR3 DNA: TGTGCCAGCAGCTTTAGCTCCTACGAGCAGTACTTC. Residues: CASSFSSYEQYF.

This clone occurred a few times. This chain links TRBV7-2 with TRBJ1-2; no definite D call. Trimming took 1 base from V and 5 from J, leaving 8 bases between them. The CDR3 length is 13 residues. Germline V gives CDR1 SGHTA, CDR2 FQGNSA. Written as DNA, the CDR3 is TGTGCCAGCAGCTTAGGGGCGGGGTATGGCTACACCTTC. It encodes CASSLGAGYGYTF.

This chain joins TRBV10-3 and TRBJ2-1; unclear D gene. This CDR3 is 11 amino acids long. Trimming stripped 4 bases from V and 7 bases from J, with 5 bases between. Per germline, CDR1 ENHRY and CDR2 SYGVKD. CDR3 residues: CAISVRNEQFF. For the CDR3, the DNA is TGTGCCATCAGTGTCCGAAATGAGCAGTTCTTC.

CDR3 residues: CASSSIGAGRGGYTF. CDR3 in DNA: TGTGCCAGCAGTTCCATCGGGGCAGGGAGAGGTGGCTACACCTTC. V gene TRBV6-5 combines with J gene TRBJ1-2, with D possibly matching TRBD1 (5 bases). The germline V gene encodes CDR1 MNHEY and CDR2 SVGAGI. This CDR3 is built from 15 residues. V lost 4 bases and J 7 bases, leaving 19 bases between the germline ends.

This clone was observed once. The gene calls are TRBV5-6 and TRBJ2-1; 7 bases line up with TRBD1. This CDR3 has 14 amino acids. The ends lost 1 base at V and 9 bases at J; junction bases unmatched: 7. Germline-derived CDR1 and CDR2 are SGHDT and YYEEEE. CDR3 sequence (DNA): TGTGCCAGCAGCTTGCAACAGGGGTACGGTGAGCAGTTCTTC. This gives the protein CASSLQQGYGEQFF.

This sequence joins TRBV5-1 and TRBJ1-2, with D uncertain. Germline loops: CDR1 SGHRS, CDR2 YFSETQ. The V end was cut by 0 bases, the J end by 6 bases, with 9 bases between. This CDR3 region has 13 residues. The CDR3 is CASSLDGVNGYTF. The CDR3 DNA reads as TGCGCCAGCAGCTTGGATGGGGTTAATGGCTACACCTTC.

The chain has TRBV6-5 and TRBJ2-7; D possibly corresponds to TRBD2 (6 bases). The CDR3 length is 15 residues. Per the germline V gene, CDR1 is MNHEY and CDR2 is SVGAGI. Trimming pared 0 bases from V and 5 bases from J, leaving 14 bases between. CDR3 loop: CASSYSGGTSDEQYF. The CDR3 region has the DNA TGTGCCAGCAGTTACTCTGGGGGGACCTCTGACGAGCAGTACTTC.

The V and J genes are TRBV5-4 and TRBJ1-2, with D unclear. The CDR3 consists of 11 residues. Germline V gives CDR1 SGHNT, CDR2 YYREEE (reference sequence). V was trimmed by 0 bases and J by 4 bases, leaving 1 base between them. CDR3 sequence (DNA): TGTGCCAGCAGCTTGGGCTATGGCTACACCTTC. This translates into CASSLGYGYTF.

The rearrangement links TRBV9 to TRBJ1-1; D remains ambiguous. CDR1 SGDLS and CDR2 YYNGEE come from the germline V gene. There are 20 residues in the CDR3. Trimming took 3 bases from V and 0 from J, leaving 27 bases between them. The DNA for the CDR3 is TGTGCCAGCAGCGAACCAATAAAGGACCGGGTAGGACGGCTGAACACTGAAGCTTTCTTT. It yields the protein CASSEPIKDRVGRLNTEAFF.